This T cell receptor (beta chain) was identified during a study of control samples from healthy donors and cancer patients. Trimming took 4 bases from V and 4 from J, leaving 10 bases between them. CDR1 is LGHNT and CDR2 is FRNRAP in the germline V gene. The CDR3 extends over 13 amino acids. Assay: immunoSEQ multiplex PCR; the TCRdb copy retains only in-frame clones and omits some. The sample includes 130,000 to 150,000 clones, approximately 91% of them seen just once. Sample: blood. The V and J genes are TRBV12-5 and TRBJ1-2; D possibly corresponds to TRBD1 (6 bases). The source is a man aged 25-45 years in good health. The CDR3 reads CASGYRAGYGYTF. The CDR3 bases are TGTGCTAGTGGTTACAGGGCAGGCTATGGCTACACCTTC.